The clone carrying this T cell receptor beta chain was counted between two and nine times. Its target is unknown. The template used for profiling TCR beta VDJ and CDR3 was genomic DNA. TCRdb re-derived calls from the reads in MiXCR, one entry per CDR3 protein. Seen here are 190,000 or so distinct CDR3 sequences, roughly 50% observed once, and the top ten hold about 1.8%. The sample originates from a study of CD8+CD57+ T cells in acquired aplastic anemia. Study-wide background: Sorted CD4+ and CD8+ cells gave a mean 3.2 ug DNA, range roughly 0.18 to 30 ug.

Previously, flow cytometry had revealed CD8+CD57+ cell expansion in the patients chosen for sequencing. Everyone among the patients had severe acquired aplastic anemia. Study observations and caveats: Some 29 CD8+ CDR3 sequences were shared between patients and controls.

The material sequenced was sorted CD4+, CD8+, or CD8+CD57+ T cells (not recorded which) from PBMCs. The sequence was obtained from a human donor with aplastic anemia.

The CDR3 region has the DNA TGCAGCGTTGGAAGGGATTCCTACGAGCAGTACTTC. Protein sequence: CSVGRDSYEQYF. This sequence joins TRBV29-1 and TRBJ2-7; D is uncertain. The CDR3 is 12 amino acids. The ends were cut back, 4 bases at V and 1 base at J, with 8 bases in the middle. The germline gives CDR1 SQVTM, CDR2 ANQGSEA.